This entry is about one TCR beta chain. Its cognate antigen is unknown. The assay was immunoSEQ multiplex PCR, and TCRdb's table has in-frame clones only and misses some. Among some 64,000 clones listed, 65% to 85% were seen once. Time point defined: week 11, during vaccination. Vaccination comprised doses that each held 300 ug of mutant IDH1 20-mer peptide, plus topical imiquimod. The junction had 2 bases not matched to a gene; V was cut back by 2 bases and J by 3 bases. CDR1 and CDR2 from the germline V gene are MGHDK and SYGVNS. CDR3 length: 15 residues. The data stem from a study of a mutant IDH1 vaccine in newly diagnosed glioma.

The sequence was collected from a woman aged 50 to 60 with glioma. The sample here was PBMCs, taken from a glioma patient whose treatment included an IDH1 peptide vaccine. This chain joins TRBV25-1 and TRBJ1-1; TRBD1 agrees at 11 bases. CDR3 residues: CASSEAGQGDTEAFF. For the CDR3, the DNA is TGTGCCAGCAGTGAAGCGGGACAGGGGGACACTGAAGCTTTCTTT.